This passage covers 20 T cell receptor beta chains from one sample sequenced in a study of shared T cell receptors in the human thymus. Here immunoSEQ multiplex PCR was the method, and the copy in TCRdb shows in-frame clones only, minus some. The sample holds 550,000 to 800,000 clones; approximately 83% are singletons and the top ten take more than 0.008%. This sample was shared with a second study, whose subject was human thymus T cells.

The sequenced sample consisted of thymocytes. All receptors derive from a girl under three years old with a congenital heart defect.

The rearrangement links TRBV19 to TRBJ1-1, with 11 bases lining up with TRBD1. V was clipped by 4 bases and J by 8 bases; unmatched bases: 9. The CDR3 contains 15 residues. Per germline, CDR1 LNHDA and CDR2 SQIVND (reference sequence). CDR3 in amino acids: CASSKDDRDRGEAFF. For the CDR3, the DNA is TGTGCCAGTAGTAAAGACGACCGGGACAGGGGGGAAGCTTTCTTT.

V and J are TRBV10-3 and TRBJ2-3, with TRBD2 matching over 12 bases. Germline CDR1 reads ENHRY; CDR2 reads SYGVKD. The CDR3 is made up of 16 amino acids. V shed 7 bases, J shed 3 bases, and the junction held 8 bases outside the gene matches. The CDR3 region is CAITDYLAGGTDTQYF. The CDR3 coding sequence is TGTGCCATCACCGACTACCTAGCGGGGGGGACAGATACGCAGTATTTT.

The chain couples TRBV29-1 to TRBJ1-1, with D unclear. Trimming removed 1 base at V and 2 bases at J, with 14 bases between. Germline CDR1 SQVTM, CDR2 ANQGSEA. This CDR3 has 15 residues. The CDR3 DNA reads as TGCAGCGTTGAAGGCCGCAGGCCGGCCAACACTGAAGCTTTCTTT. Amino acids: CSVEGRRPANTEAFF.

This chain joins TRBV9 and TRBJ1-2; D uncertain. Germline-derived CDR1 and CDR2 are SGDLS and YYNGEE. Trimming took 4 bases from V and 8 from J, leaving 18 bases between them. This CDR3 is 14 amino acids long. CDR3 DNA: TGTGCCAGCAGCCCAGCCCCGAGGGAACCGGGCTACACCTTC. It codes for CASSPAPREPGYTF.

The chain recombines TRBV18 with TRBJ1-4; D remains ambiguous. Trimming took off 3 bases at V and 1 base at J, with 6 bases between the two ends. Per the germline V gene, CDR1 is KGHSH and CDR2 is LQKENI. The CDR3 loop spans 14 amino acids. The CDR3 loop is CASSPQETNEKLFF. DNA of the CDR3: TGTGCCAGCTCACCGCAGGAAACTAATGAAAAACTGTTTTTT.

V and J are TRBV10-3 and TRBJ1-6; possible D gene TRBD1, 5 bases. The V gene lost 5 bases and the J gene lost 0 bases, with 14 bases spanning the gap. Looked up from germline, CDR1 is ENHRY and CDR2 is SYGVKD. The CDR3 has 17 amino acids. The DNA for the CDR3 is TGTGCCATCAGTATACAACAGGTCTCCTCCTATAATTCACCCCTCCACTTT. Its translation: CAISIQQVSSYNSPLHF.

The chain joins TRBV10-3 to TRBJ1-2; D is uncertain. Per the germline V gene, CDR1 is ENHRY and CDR2 is SYGVKD. This CDR3 has 19 amino acids. Trimming removed 0 bases at V and 2 bases at J, with 22 bases between. CDR3 DNA sequence: TGTGCCATCAGTGAGTCGATATTTGGAAAGGGAGTGAAAAACTATGGCTACACCTTC. This translates into CAISESIFGKGVKNYGYTF.

Remarks on this clone: One end of the junction is discordant with germline, which a read error may explain. This same CDR3 is encoded by further DNA sequences in the sample. This chain links TRBV6-1 with TRBJ1-6; D not certain. The CDR3 extends over 20 amino acids. Germline V gene data show CDR1 as MNHNS and CDR2 as SASEGT. CDR3 DNA sequence: TGTGCCAGCAGTGAAGGCCAGAGCCCCTCGGGGAGCTCCTATAATTCCCCCCTCCACTTT. Translated: CASSEGQSPSGSSYNSPLHF.

This clone is a singleton in its sample. V usage is TRBV18 and J usage is TRBJ1-1, with 9 nucleotides matching TRBD1. The CDR3 has 14 amino acids. With V trimmed by 4 bases and J by 3 bases, 3 bases remained unmatched. The V gene's germline CDR1 is KGHSH and CDR2 LQKENI. CDR3 DNA: TGTGCCAGCTCACTGACAGGGGGGGACACTGAAGCTTTCTTT. This gives the protein CASSLTGGDTEAFF.

CDR3 DNA sequence: TGTGCCAGCAGGGGGAGGGGTTCGGGAGGGGCCAACGTCCTGACTTTC. This gives the protein CASRGRGSGGANVLTF. This chain uses TRBV28 with TRBJ2-6, with 7 bases fitting TRBD2. Germline CDR1 MDHEN, CDR2 SYDVKM. The CDR3 consists of 16 residues. J gave up 4 bases and V 6 bases, and 9 bases lay outside the gene matches.

This sequence joins TRBV4-1 and TRBJ1-1; D not resolved. The CDR3 sequence is 16 residues long. The V and J ends lost 1 base and 4 bases respectively, with 16 bases between them. Germline values: CDR1 MGHRA, CDR2 YSYEKL. CDR3 residues: CASSQVICGGCTEAFF. As DNA, the CDR3 is TGCGCCAGCAGCCAAGTCATTTGCGGAGGATGCACTGAAGCTTTCTTT.

The chain joins TRBV5-1 to TRBJ1-6; 9 bases map to TRBD1. CDR3 length: 17 residues. The J segment lost 7 bases and the V segment lost 2 bases, leaving 10 bases of the junction unmatched. CDR1 is SGHRS, CDR2 YFSETQ, per germline. The CDR3 nucleotides read TGCGCCAGCAGCTTACACCGGTGGGACAGGGAGAATTCACCCCTCCACTTT. This encodes CASSLHRWDRENSPLHF.

V gene TRBV5-1 combines with J gene TRBJ2-1; perhaps TRBD2 as D (7 bases). The ends were cut back, 0 bases at V and 4 bases at J, with 20 bases in the middle. This CDR3 has 18 residues. Germline V gene sequence: CDR1 SGHRS, CDR2 YFSETQ. CDR3 bases: TGCGCCAGCAGCTTGGCCTTGGGGGGCCGGGGGGCTTACAATGAGCAGTTCTTC. This codes for CASSLALGGRGAYNEQFF.

The rearrangement uses TRBV4-2 and TRBJ1-1; D unclear. This CDR3 comprises 15 residues. Germline V lookup: CDR1 LGHNA, CDR2 YNFKEQ. The V end lost 0 bases, the J end lost 4 bases, and 12 bases lay between the germline ends. The CDR3 protein is CASSQDDKDSTEAFF. The DNA of the CDR3 is TGTGCCAGCAGCCAAGATGACAAGGATAGCACTGAAGCTTTCTTT.

V is TRBV5-6 and J is TRBJ1-2; 8 positions agree with TRBD1. V dropped 1 base and J dropped 0; count of bases not matched to a gene: 11. This CDR3 has 18 residues. Per germline, CDR1 SGHDT and CDR2 YYEEEE. This CDR3 reads CASSLLPTGQVPNYGYTF. The CDR3 DNA reads as TGTGCCAGCAGCTTGTTACCGACGGGACAGGTCCCTAACTATGGCTACACCTTC.

This CDR3 reads CASSLGGRGKETQYF. The CDR3 DNA reads TGTGCCAGCAGCTTAGGTGGCAGGGGAAAAGAGACCCAGTACTTC. The chain couples TRBV7-9 to TRBJ2-5, with a weak D call TRBD1 (6 bases). Per the germline V gene, CDR1 is SEHNR and CDR2 is FQNEAQ (reference sequence). The V and J ends lost 1 base and 3 bases respectively, with 12 bases between them. This CDR3 is 15 amino acids long.

The V call is TRBV5-1, the J call TRBJ1-1; TRBD1 matches 8 bases. V lost 3 bases to trimming and J lost 2 bases; unmatched junction nucleotides: 9. The length of the CDR3 is 16 residues. Germline lookup yields CDR1 SGHRS and CDR2 YFSETQ. The CDR3 sequence is CASSWQGAGGNTEAFF. The CDR3 bases are TGCGCCAGCAGCTGGCAGGGGGCAGGGGGCAACACTGAAGCTTTCTTT.

The rearrangement uses TRBV6-5 and TRBJ2-2, with D perhaps TRBD2 (7 bases). Germline assignment: CDR1 MNHEY and CDR2 SVGAGI. The CDR3 runs to 14 residues. V was cut by 2 bases and J by 6 bases, with 10 bases left in between. The CDR3 nucleotides are TGTGCCAGCAGTTACGGGGGGGCCTCCGGGGAGCTGTTTTTT. Translation: CASSYGGASGELFF.

The gene calls are TRBV27 and TRBJ1-6, with D maybe TRBD1 (5 bases). This CDR3 is 18 amino acids long. The germline V and J ends were trimmed by 8 bases and 6 bases, with 26 bases remaining between them. Germline CDR1 MNHEY, CDR2 SMNVEV (reference sequence). CDR3 nucleotide sequence: TGTGCCAGCTTACCCAATCGGGGGACGGGTGGGATTAATTCACCCCTCCACTTT. Protein product: CASLPNRGTGGINSPLHF.

The rearrangement joins TRBV6-1 to TRBJ1-1, with D tentatively TRBD1 (5 bases). The ends were cut back, 11 bases at V and 7 bases at J, with 23 bases in the middle. Germline-derived CDR1 and CDR2 are MNHNS and SASEGT. The CDR3 is 14 amino acids. Written as DNA, the CDR3 is TGTGCCGGCTCGTTGGCAAGGGGAGGCGGTGAAGCTTTCTTT. This sequence encodes CAGSLARGGGEAFF.